The 21 T cell receptor beta chains listed next were all sequenced from one sample in a study of blood T cell repertoires in COVID-19. Some clones are missing from TCRdb's copy, which holds only in-frame ones; the method was immunoSEQ multiplex PCR. The data contain fewer than 300,000 clones, 75% to 95% of them singletons. Sequencing was carried out using peripheral blood. All receptors come from a person under 35 with COVID-19, enrolled during active disease.

The V and J genes are TRBV6-5 and TRBJ2-5; the D gene is possibly TRBD1 (5 bases). V dropped 6 bases and J dropped 5 bases, with 13 bases sitting between them. The CDR3 length is 13 residues. Germline CDR1 MNHEY, CDR2 SVGAGI. The CDR3 DNA reads TGTGCCAGCAGCATGACAGACGTGGAGACCCAGTACTTC. This sequence encodes CASSMTDVETQYF.

The table lists this clone with a few counts. The chain is built from TRBV7-9 and TRBJ1-1; 10 positions match TRBD1. Losses at the gene ends were 5 bases for V and 6 bases for J; bases not matched to a gene: 6. Germline CDR1 and CDR2: SEHNR and FQNEAQ (reference sequence). The CDR3 totals 14 residues. This CDR3 reads CASSTLGQGAEAFF. The CDR3 DNA reads TGTGCCAGCAGCACCCTCGGACAGGGGGCTGAAGCTTTCTTT.

About this clone: Relative to the germline gene, one junction end is altered; a read error may explain this. V and J are TRBV7-2 and TRBJ1-2; no clear D. This CDR3 is built from 15 residues. Per the germline V gene, CDR1 is SGHTA and CDR2 is FQGNSA. CDR3 bases: TGTGCCAGCAAGCCCGAACAAGGGCGCGACTATGGTTACACCTTC. Its protein product is CASKPEQGRDYGYTF.

The chain employs TRBV2 and TRBJ2-7; D may be TRBD2 (6 bases). CDR3 length: 13 residues. In germline, CDR1 is SNHLY, CDR2 FYNNEI. V lost 6 bases and J 2 bases, leaving 11 bases between the germline ends. CDR3 sequence: CASRGTSAYEQYF. The CDR3 region has the DNA TGTGCCAGCAGGGGGACTTCTGCCTACGAGCAGTACTTC.

A word on this clone: Other DNA variants within this sample encode the same CDR3. The chain has TRBV19 and TRBJ1-2; D is unresolved. The CDR3 loop spans 13 amino acids. V was pared by 3 bases and J by 5 bases, with 10 bases between. CDR1 is LNHDA and CDR2 is SQIVND in the germline V gene (reference sequence). CDR3 DNA sequence: TGTGCCAGTAGTATTGGCGGATCGTATGGCTACACCTTC. Translated, it gives CASSIGGSYGYTF.

This chain links TRBV3-1 (or the pseudogene TRBV3-2) with TRBJ2-5; 9 bases match TRBD2. Germline CDR1 is LGHDT and CDR2 is YNNKEL (reference sequence). The CDR3 is made up of 15 amino acids. V gave up 4 bases and J gave up 4 bases; unmatched junction bases: 7. CDR3 sequence reads: CASSLSGSHLETQYF. As DNA, the CDR3 is TGTGCCAGCAGCCTTAGCGGGAGTCATCTAGAGACCCAGTACTTC.

This chain links TRBV19 with TRBJ2-2, with 7 bases matching TRBD1. Losses at the gene ends were 6 bases for V and 5 bases for J; bases not matched to a gene: 15. Looked up from germline, CDR1 is LNHDA and CDR2 is SQIVND (reference sequence). The CDR3 has 17 residues. CDR3 residues: CASRRAGDREPTGELFF. The CDR3 nucleotides are TGTGCCAGTAGGAGGGCTGGAGACAGGGAACCAACCGGGGAGCTGTTTTTT.

The chain has TRBV28 and TRBJ2-7, with D perhaps TRBD1 (5 bases). V lost 3 bases to trimming and J lost 7 bases, with 13 bases between them. The CDR3 runs 13 residues. The germline V gene has CDR1 MDHEN and CDR2 SYDVKM. In DNA form, the CDR3 reads TGTGCCAGCAGTTTGGGCAGGGTGGGGGAGCAGTACTTC. Translation gives CASSLGRVGEQYF.

V and J are TRBV7-5 and TRBJ1-4; the D call in the table, TRBD1, was not verified against the DNA. TRBV7-5 is a recognized pseudogene. This CDR3 contains 15 residues. The CDR3 reads CARSFYRGSNEKLFF. The CDR3 DNA sequence: TGTGCCAGAAGCTTCTACAGGGGGAGTAATGAAAAACTGTTTTTT.

The chain joins TRBV7-8 to TRBJ2-2, with D unclear. Germline values: CDR1 SGHVS, CDR2 FQNEAQ. This CDR3 is built from 15 residues. Trimming pared 2 bases from V and 4 bases from J, leaving 11 bases between. The chain's CDR3 is CASSLTLSGTGELFF. The DNA for the CDR3 is TGTGCCAGCAGCTTAACACTGTCGGGCACCGGGGAGCTGTTTTTT.

This rearrangement joins TRBV19 to TRBJ2-1; 14 bases fit TRBD2. Trimming at V came to 4 bases and at J to 8 bases, leaving 4 bases not matched to a gene. CDR3 length: 15 residues. Looked up from germline, CDR1 is LNHDA and CDR2 is SQIVND (reference sequence). The CDR3 protein is CASSRLAGGLDEQFF. DNA for the CDR3: TGTGCCAGTAGTAGACTAGCGGGAGGGTTGGATGAGCAGTTCTTC.

This chain connects TRBV19 to TRBJ2-7, with 7 bases aligning to TRBD1. The CDR3 totals 13 residues. Per the germline V gene, CDR1 is LNHDA and CDR2 is SQIVND (reference sequence). V lost 5 bases to trimming and J lost 2 bases; unmatched junction nucleotides: 3. The DNA of the CDR3 is TGTGCCAGTAGTGTCCAGGGGGCCTACGAGCAGTACTTC. Its protein product is CASSVQGAYEQYF. The variable domain in full, with the rest retrieved from reference TRBV19 and TRBJ2-7, is DGGITQSPKYLFRKEGQNVTLSCEQNLNHDAMYWYRQDPGQGLRLIYYSQIVNDFQKGDIAEGYSVSREKKESFPLTVTSAQKNPTAFYLCASSVQGAYEQYFGPGTRLTVT.

This chain joins TRBV3-1 (or the pseudogene TRBV3-2) and TRBJ1-2; 8 bases agree with TRBD1. J lost 9 bases, V lost 0 bases, and 6 bases had no gene match. Germline values: CDR1 LGHDT, CDR2 YNNKEL (reference sequence). The CDR3 loop spans 14 amino acids. CDR3 protein: CASSQESGGARYTF. CDR3 in DNA: TGTGCCAGCAGCCAAGAATCAGGGGGCGCACGCTACACCTTC.

The chain is built from TRBV12-5 and TRBJ2-7, with 9 nucleotides matching TRBD2. V trimming: 1 base; J trimming: 7 bases; junction bases outside the gene matches: 5. Germline values: CDR1 LGHNT, CDR2 FRNRAP. This CDR3 has 14 amino acids. The CDR3 coding sequence is TGTGCTAGTGGTTTGGGACTAGCGGAGGGGGAGCAGTACTTC. This codes for CASGLGLAEGEQYF.

The CDR3 region has the DNA TGTGCCAGCAGCCAGGGCCACTCCTACGAGCAGTACTTC. Translation gives CASSQGHSYEQYF. The chain combines TRBV3-1 (or the pseudogene TRBV3-2) with TRBJ2-7; D ambiguous. This CDR3 spans 13 amino acids. The V gene's germline CDR1 is LGHDT and CDR2 YNNKEL (reference sequence). The V and J ends lost 3 bases and 0 bases respectively, with 6 bases between them.

The chain links TRBV2 to TRBJ1-5; D is possibly TRBD1 (5 bases). Germline-derived CDR1 and CDR2 are SNHLY and FYNNEI. This CDR3 has 15 amino acids. With 7 bases removed from V and 1 base from J, the gap between germline ends came to 14 bases. The CDR3 DNA is TGTGCCAGCACTCCTCAGGGATTAAGCAATCAGCCCCAGCATTTT. Translating gives CASTPQGLSNQPQHF.

The chain recombines TRBV28 with TRBJ2-5, with 11 bases aligning to TRBD1. Germline lookup yields CDR1 MDHEN and CDR2 SYDVKM. This CDR3 spans 13 amino acids. V dropped 5 bases and J dropped 5; count of bases not matched to a gene: 1. In DNA, the CDR3 is TGTGCCAGCAGTAGGGACAGGGGGGAGACCCAGTACTTC. Protein: CASSRDRGETQYF.

V and J are TRBV4-3 and TRBJ2-7, with 7 bases that match TRBD2. Germline V gives CDR1 LGHNA, CDR2 YSLEER. The CDR3 loop spans 14 amino acids. V lost 4 bases and J lost 5; bases outside the gene matches: 8. For the CDR3, the DNA is TGCGCCAGCAGCCCTCGGCTCGGGACTAACGAGCAGTACTTC. Amino acid sequence: CASSPRLGTNEQYF.

J is TRBJ2-7 and V is TRBV29-1; D might be TRBD1 (6 bases). Germline V gene lookup returns CDR1 SQVTM and CDR2 ANQGSEA. V was pared by 5 bases and J by 2 bases, with 10 bases between. CDR3 length equals 12 residues. This CDR3 reads CSVRKGAYEQYF. The CDR3 DNA sequence: TGCAGCGTTAGGAAGGGGGCCTACGAGCAGTACTTC.

This chain uses TRBV6-2 or TRBV6-3 with TRBJ1-5; TRBD1 agrees at 12 bases. The CDR3 spans 16 residues. Germline values: CDR1 MNHEY, CDR2 SVGEGT. The V segment lost 0 bases and the J segment 8 bases; nucleotides outside the gene matches: 5. The CDR3 DNA sequence: TGTGCCAGCAGTTACTCGGGACAGGGGGCCAGAGAGCCCCAGCATTTT. Translating it yields CASSYSGQGAREPQHF.

This sequence joins TRBV5-4 and TRBJ2-7; 8 bases line up with TRBD2. Germline V gene sequence: CDR1 SGHNT, CDR2 YYREEE (reference sequence). The trim removed 4 bases at V and 3 bases at J, leaving 9 bases unmatched. This CDR3 spans 15 amino acids. The CDR3 coding sequence is TGTGCCAGCAGCCCGACCACGGGAGGGGTCTACGAGCAGTACTTC. Encoded protein: CASSPTTGGVYEQYF. The whole variable domain, filled in from reference TRBV5-4 and TRBJ2-7, reads ETGVTQSPTHLIKTRGQQVTLRCSSQSGHNTVSWYQQALGQGPQFIFQYYREEENGRGNFPPRFSGLQFPNYSSELNVNALELDDSALYLCASSPTTGGVYEQYFGPGTRLTVT.